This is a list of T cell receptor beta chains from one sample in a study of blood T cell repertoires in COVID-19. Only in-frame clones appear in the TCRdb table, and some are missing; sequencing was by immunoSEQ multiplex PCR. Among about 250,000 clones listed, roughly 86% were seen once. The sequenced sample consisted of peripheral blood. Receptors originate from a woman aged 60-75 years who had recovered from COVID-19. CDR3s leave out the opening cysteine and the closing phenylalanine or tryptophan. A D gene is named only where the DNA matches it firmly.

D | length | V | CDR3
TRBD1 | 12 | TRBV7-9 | ASSQGGGNQPQH
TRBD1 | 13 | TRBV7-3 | ASSLTGGRTEKLF
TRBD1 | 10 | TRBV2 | ASWDRDREQY
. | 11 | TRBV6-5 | ASTGAANQPQH
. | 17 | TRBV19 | ASSIDARVTARGTGELF
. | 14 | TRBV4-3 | ASSHAQGRGGNEQF
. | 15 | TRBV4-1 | ASSQVSQGSTENTIY
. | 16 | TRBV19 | ASSKGTPNRDVSYEQY
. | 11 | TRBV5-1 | ASSLAVDTEAF
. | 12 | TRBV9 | ASSLRGITDTQY
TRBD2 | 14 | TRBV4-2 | ASSQENSGGADTQY
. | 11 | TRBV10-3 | AISVADRTEAF
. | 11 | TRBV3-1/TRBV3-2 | ASSQARGDTQY
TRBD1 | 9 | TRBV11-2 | ASSRQGPAF
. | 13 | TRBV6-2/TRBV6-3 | ASSRPGTRTYEQY
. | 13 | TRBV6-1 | ASSEPPGGNQPQH
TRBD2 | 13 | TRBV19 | ASSERGGAYNEQF
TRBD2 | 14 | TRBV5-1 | ASSSTSGGANNEQF
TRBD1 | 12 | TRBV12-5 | ASDQHQDRGEQY
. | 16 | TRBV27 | ASSSAVPEGTFYNEQF
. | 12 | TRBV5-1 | ASSPGDSYNEQF
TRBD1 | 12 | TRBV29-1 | SVRTGSSYNEQF
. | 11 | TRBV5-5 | ASSLNREYGYT
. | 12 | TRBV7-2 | ASPWGPGTGELF
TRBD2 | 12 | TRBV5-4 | ASSLSGTTDEQY
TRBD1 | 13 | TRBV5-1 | ASSLGQGLGTEAF
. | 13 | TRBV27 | ASSRGASQNYGYT
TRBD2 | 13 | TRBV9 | ASSPTSGGSYEQY
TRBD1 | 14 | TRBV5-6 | ASSSNDRGRWNTQY
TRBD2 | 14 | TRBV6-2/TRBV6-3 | ASSQGRGLQNYEQY
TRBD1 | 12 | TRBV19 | ATEDRASNQPQH
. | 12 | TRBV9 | ASNLQGGSYEQY